What follows describes a single T cell receptor beta chain. Its antigen target is currently unknown. No base quality information exists; no much larger clone differs at one position. The collaborating institutions used their own protocols to collect whole blood in K2EDTA tubes. For TCRbeta analysis, collaborator samples were shipped as frozen whole blood, as isolated PBMCs, or as DNA extracted from either sample type. The data belong to a study of blood T cell repertoires in COVID-19 (dated by TCRdb to the early 2020s). Regarding the research as a whole: Collaborator samples came from the United States, Italy and Spain and covered acute and convalescent phases of COVID-19. The prospective study material was composed of cDNA or gDNA derived from T cells, B-cell-depleted T cells, or PBMCs. The dataset comprised deeply sampled blood TCRbeta repertoires from subjects exposed to, actively infected with, or recovered from COVID-19. A freely available public database, intended as a resource for researchers studying the immune response to SARS-CoV-2, is where the repertoires were released. Samples were obtained from the ongoing ImmuneRACE study (first 160 participants) and from over a thousand subjects provided by 6 global collaborators. Nearly every sample came with metadata listing a de-identified subject ID, COVID-19 status, age in years and sex. HLA class I and class II types, where available, came from metadata supplied by the sample provider rather than from assay-based typing.

The germline V gene (reference sequence) gives CDR1 as GTSNPN and CDR2 as SVGIG. Trimming accounts for 8 bases at V and 5 bases at J, while the number of junction bases matched to no gene is 10. The CDR3, from cysteine to phenylalanine, totals 13 residues. Only the CDR3 DNA is retained, 39 bases long and in frame from the first base. TCRbeta CDR3 regions were amplified from genomic DNA using the immunoSEQ Assay, a bias-controlled multiplex PCR. Per the original workflow: Within the assay, amplification of reference gene primers was used to estimate how many nucleated cells each sample contained. To quantify the absolute abundance of each unique TCRbeta CDR3 rearrangement, sequence reads were collapsed and filtered. For each sample, productive Simpson clonality was calculated by taking the square root of Simpson's diversity index across productive rearrangements. TCRdb took this table from immuneACCESS and kept in-frame rearrangements with V and J called. Such tables lack part of the clones; where checked against another copy, unresolved V genes explain under half of the gap, and the rest is unexplained. D and trimming were read from the DNA, whereas the V and J calls and clone size are those reported in that table. For this sample there are roughly 200,000 clones; roughly 90% appear just once. The top ten clonotypes cover about 1.7% of the sample.

The full study reports these points: The quantity of clinical and demographic metadata differed by source and by participant and was supplied without curation.

The sample taken for sequencing was peripheral blood. The rearrangement combines TRBV30 with TRBJ1-2; 8 of the junction bases match TRBD1. The sequence came from a man aged 18 to 35 with active or convalescent COVID-19. The CDR3 protein sequence reads: CAGRTGRRYGYTF. The bases read TGTGCCGGACGGACAGGGCGAAGATATGGCTACACCTTC.